This T cell receptor beta chain was identified during a study of OX40 agonist ivuxolimab in advanced cancers. For the study at large: With ivuxolimab, an agonistic anti-OX40 (CD134) antibody, patients were treated. The mean age was approximately 56 years, ranging from 23 to 79, with 65% to 90% of participants male.

Autoimmune disease history or systemic immunosuppression led to patient exclusion. Whole-study results and caveats: In general, CD8+ T cells held more expanded clones than CD4+ did, on average.

This table comes from immunoSEQ multiplex PCR, and its TCRdb copy is limited to in-frame clones, with some not included. The table shows approximately 92,000 clones, with 95% to 97% occurring only once. With 1 base removed from V and 3 bases from J, the gap between germline ends came to 16 bases. The germline V gene has CDR1 SGHTA and CDR2 FQGNSA. The CDR3 is 18 residues long. The table lists this clone with a count of one. Antigen specificity is unknown. This sequence originates from an adult with an advanced solid tumor such as melanoma, head and neck, liver or kidney cancer. The gene calls are TRBV7-2 and TRBJ1-6; possible D gene TRBD1, 5 bases. Sequenced here: CD4+ or CD8+ T cells sorted from blood, sampled in a trial of the OX40 agonist ivuxolimab. The CDR3 nucleotides read TGTGCCAGCAGCTTAGTATTGGTGACAGTGGACTATAATTCACCCCTCCACTTT. It specifies CASSLVLVTVDYNSPLHF.